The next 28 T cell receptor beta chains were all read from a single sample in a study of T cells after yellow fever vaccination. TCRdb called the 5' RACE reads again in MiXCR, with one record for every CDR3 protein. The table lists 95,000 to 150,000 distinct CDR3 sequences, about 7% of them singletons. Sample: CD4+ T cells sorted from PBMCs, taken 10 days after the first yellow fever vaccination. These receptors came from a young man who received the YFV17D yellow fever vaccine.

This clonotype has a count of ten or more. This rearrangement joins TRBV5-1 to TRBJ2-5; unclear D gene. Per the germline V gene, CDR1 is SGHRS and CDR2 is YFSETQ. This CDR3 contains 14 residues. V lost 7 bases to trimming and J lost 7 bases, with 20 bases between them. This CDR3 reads CASSRLEPLGTQYF. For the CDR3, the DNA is TGCGCCAGCTCACGGCTCGAGCCGCTTGGGACCCAGTACTTC.

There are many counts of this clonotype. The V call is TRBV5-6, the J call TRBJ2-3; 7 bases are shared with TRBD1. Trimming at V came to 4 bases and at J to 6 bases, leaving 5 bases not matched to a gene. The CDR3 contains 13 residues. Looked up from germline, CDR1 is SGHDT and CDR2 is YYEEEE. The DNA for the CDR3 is TGTGCCAGCAGCCGGGACAGCCCGGATACGCAGTATTTT. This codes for CASSRDSPDTQYF.

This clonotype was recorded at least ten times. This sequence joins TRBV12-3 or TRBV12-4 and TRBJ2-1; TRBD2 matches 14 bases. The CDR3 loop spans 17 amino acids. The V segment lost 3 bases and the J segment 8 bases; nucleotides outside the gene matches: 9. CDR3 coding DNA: TGTGCCAGCAGTTTCCGGACTAGCGGGGGGATAAGGTATGAGCAGTTCTTC. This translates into CASSFRTSGGIRYEQFF.

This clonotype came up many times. CDR3 bases: TGTGCCAGCAGTTATCAGACCGGGACAGGGAATGGCTACACCTTC. Its translation is CASSYQTGTGNGYTF. This chain uses TRBV6-5 with TRBJ1-2, with TRBD1 matching over 9 bases. The CDR3 totals 15 residues. The germline CDR1 and CDR2 sequences are MNHEY and SVGAGI. V gave up 3 bases and J gave up 6 bases; unmatched junction bases: 8.

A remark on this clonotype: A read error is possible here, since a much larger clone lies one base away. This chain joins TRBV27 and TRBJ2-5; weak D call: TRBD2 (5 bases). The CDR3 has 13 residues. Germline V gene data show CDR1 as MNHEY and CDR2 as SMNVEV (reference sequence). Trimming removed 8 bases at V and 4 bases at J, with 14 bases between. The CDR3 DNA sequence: TGTGCCAGCTGCATCCCGGGAACAGAGACCCAGTACTTC. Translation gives CASCIPGTETQYF.

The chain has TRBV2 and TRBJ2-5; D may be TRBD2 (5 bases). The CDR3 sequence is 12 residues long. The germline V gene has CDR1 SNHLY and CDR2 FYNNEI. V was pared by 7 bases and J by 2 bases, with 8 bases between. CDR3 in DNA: TGTGCCAGCACGCTAGCTCAAGAGACCCAGTACTTC. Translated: CASTLAQETQYF.

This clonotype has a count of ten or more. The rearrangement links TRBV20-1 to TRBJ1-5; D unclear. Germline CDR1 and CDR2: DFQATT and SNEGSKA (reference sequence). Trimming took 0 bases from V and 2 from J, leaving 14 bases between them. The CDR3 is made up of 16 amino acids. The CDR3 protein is CSARDNEGWGNQPQHF. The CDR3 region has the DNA TGCAGTGCTAGAGATAACGAGGGTTGGGGCAATCAGCCCCAGCATTTT.

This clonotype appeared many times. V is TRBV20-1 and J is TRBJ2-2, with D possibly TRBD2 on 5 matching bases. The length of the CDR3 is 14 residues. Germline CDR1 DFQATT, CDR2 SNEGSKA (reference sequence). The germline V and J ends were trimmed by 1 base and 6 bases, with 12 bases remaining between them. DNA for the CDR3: TGCAGTGCTAGAGTTGGGCCGGGGTCCGGGGAGCTGTTTTTT. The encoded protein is CSARVGPGSGELFF.

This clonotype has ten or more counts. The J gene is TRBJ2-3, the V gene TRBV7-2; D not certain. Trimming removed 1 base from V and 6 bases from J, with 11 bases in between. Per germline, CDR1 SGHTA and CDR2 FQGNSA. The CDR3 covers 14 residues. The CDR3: CASSLGGRHDTQYF. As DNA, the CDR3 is TGTGCCAGCAGCTTAGGAGGACGGCATGATACGCAGTATTTT.

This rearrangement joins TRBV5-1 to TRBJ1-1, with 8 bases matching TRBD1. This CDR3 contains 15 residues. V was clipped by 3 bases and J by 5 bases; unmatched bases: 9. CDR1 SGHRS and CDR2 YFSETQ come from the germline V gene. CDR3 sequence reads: CASSSYRGRITEAFF. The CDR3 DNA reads TGCGCCAGCAGCTCATACAGGGGGAGGATTACTGAAGCTTTCTTT.

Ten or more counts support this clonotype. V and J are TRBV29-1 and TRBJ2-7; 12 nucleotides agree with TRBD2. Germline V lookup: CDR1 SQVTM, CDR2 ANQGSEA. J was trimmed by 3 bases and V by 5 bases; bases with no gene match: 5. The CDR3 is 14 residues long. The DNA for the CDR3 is TGCAGCGTTCGGACTAGCGGGAAGTTCTACGAGCAGTACTTC. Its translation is CSVRTSGKFYEQYF.

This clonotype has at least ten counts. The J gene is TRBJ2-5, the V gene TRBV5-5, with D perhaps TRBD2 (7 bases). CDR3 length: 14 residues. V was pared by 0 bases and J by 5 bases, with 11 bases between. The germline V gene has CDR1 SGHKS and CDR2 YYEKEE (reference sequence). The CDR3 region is CASSLGTRGETQYF. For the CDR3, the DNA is TGTGCCAGCAGCTTGGGGACTAGGGGGGAGACCCAGTACTTC.

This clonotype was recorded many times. The CDR3 DNA follows: TGTGCCAAGGACCGGGTGGGGACCTACGAGCAGTACTTC. Its translation: CAKDRVGTYEQYF. J is TRBJ2-7 and V is TRBV21-1; TRBD1 is the table's D call and was not checked against the DNA. TRBV21-1 counts as a pseudogene. The CDR3 covers 13 residues.

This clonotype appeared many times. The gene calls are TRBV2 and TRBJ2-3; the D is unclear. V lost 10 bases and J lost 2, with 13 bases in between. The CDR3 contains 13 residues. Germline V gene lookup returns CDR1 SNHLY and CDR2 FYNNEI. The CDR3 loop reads CATSEPFTDTQYF. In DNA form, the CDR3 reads TGTGCCACCTCAGAGCCCTTCACAGATACGCAGTATTTT.

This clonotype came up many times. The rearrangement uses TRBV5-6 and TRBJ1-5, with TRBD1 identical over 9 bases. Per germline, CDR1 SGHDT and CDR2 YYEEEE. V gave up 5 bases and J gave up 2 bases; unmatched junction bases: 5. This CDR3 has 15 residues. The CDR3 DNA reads TGTGCCAGCAGTCTTACAGGGGGCGGCAATCAGCCCCAGCATTTT. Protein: CASSLTGGGNQPQHF.

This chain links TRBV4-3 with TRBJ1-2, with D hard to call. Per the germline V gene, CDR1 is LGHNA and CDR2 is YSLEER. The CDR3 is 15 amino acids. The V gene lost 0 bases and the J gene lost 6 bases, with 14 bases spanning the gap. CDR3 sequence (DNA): TGCGCCAGCAGCCAAGACAGCTGGGGTTCGGATGGCTACACCTTC. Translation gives CASSQDSWGSDGYTF.

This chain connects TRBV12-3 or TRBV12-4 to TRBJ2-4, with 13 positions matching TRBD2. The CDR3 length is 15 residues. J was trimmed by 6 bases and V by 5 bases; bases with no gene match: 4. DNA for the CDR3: TGTGCCAGCAGTCTACTAGCGGGGGGGGTAAACATTCAGTACTTC. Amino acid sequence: CASSLLAGGVNIQYF.

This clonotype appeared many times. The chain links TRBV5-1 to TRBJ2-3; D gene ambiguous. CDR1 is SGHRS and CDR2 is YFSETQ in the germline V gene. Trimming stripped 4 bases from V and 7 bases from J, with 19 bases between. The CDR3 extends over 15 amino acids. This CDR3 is CASSPIDTRAYTQYF. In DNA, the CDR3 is TGCGCCAGCAGCCCGATCGACACGCGTGCGTATACGCAGTATTTT.

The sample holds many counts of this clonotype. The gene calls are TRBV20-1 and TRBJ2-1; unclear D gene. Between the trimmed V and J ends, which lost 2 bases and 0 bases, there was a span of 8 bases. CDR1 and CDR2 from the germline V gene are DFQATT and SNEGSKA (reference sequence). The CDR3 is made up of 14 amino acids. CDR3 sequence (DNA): TGCAGTGCTAGACCGGAAAGCTCCTACAATGAGCAGTTCTTC. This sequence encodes CSARPESSYNEQFF.

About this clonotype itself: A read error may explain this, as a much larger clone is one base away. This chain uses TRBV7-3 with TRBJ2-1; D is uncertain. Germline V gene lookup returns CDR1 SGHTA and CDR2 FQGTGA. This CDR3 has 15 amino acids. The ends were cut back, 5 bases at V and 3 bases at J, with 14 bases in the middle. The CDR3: CASSPLAGIYNEQFF. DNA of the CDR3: TGTGCCAGCAGCCCGCTTGCTGGGATCTACAATGAGCAGTTCTTC.

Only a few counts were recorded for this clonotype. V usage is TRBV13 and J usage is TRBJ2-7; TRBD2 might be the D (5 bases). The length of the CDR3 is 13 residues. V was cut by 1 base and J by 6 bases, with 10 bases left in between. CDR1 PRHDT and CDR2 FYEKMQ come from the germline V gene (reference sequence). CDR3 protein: CASSLAGVGEQYV. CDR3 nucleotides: TGTGCCAGCAGCTTAGCCGGGGTGGGCGAGCAGTACGTC.

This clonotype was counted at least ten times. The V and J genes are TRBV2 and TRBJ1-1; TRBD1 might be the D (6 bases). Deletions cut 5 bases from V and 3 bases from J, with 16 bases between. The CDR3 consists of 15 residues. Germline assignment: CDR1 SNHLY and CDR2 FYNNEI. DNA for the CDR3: TGTGCCAGCAGTCCTCGACAGGTTAGGGACACTGAAGCTTTCTTT. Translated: CASSPRQVRDTEAFF.

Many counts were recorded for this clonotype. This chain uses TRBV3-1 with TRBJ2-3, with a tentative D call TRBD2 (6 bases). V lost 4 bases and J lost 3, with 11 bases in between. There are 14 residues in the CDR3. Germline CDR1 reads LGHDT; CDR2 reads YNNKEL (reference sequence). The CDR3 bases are TGTGCCAGCAGCCGCGGACTACTTACAGATACGCAGTATTTT. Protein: CASSRGLLTDTQYF.

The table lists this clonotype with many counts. The CDR3 nucleotides read TGCGCCAGCAGCTTGTCCAGGGGAGACGAAAAACTGTTTTTT. Its translation: CASSLSRGDEKLFF. The chain joins TRBV5-1 to TRBJ1-4; D is perhaps TRBD1 (6 bases). The CDR3 covers 14 residues. Looked up from germline, CDR1 is SGHRS and CDR2 is YFSETQ. Trimming removed 1 base at V and 8 bases at J, with 12 bases between.

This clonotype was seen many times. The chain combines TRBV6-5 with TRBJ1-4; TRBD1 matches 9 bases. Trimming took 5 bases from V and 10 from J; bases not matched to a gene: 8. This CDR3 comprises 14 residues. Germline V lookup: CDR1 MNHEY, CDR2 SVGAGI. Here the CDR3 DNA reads TGTGCCAGCAGTCACCGGGACAGGGTCGTAAAACTGTTTTTT. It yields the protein CASSHRDRVVKLFF.

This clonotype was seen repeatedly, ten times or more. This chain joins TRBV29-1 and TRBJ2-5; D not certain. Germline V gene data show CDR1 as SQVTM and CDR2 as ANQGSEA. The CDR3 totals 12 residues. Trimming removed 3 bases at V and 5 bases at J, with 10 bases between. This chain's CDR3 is CSVDETTETQYF. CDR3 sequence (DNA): TGCAGCGTTGATGAGACGACGGAGACCCAGTACTTC.

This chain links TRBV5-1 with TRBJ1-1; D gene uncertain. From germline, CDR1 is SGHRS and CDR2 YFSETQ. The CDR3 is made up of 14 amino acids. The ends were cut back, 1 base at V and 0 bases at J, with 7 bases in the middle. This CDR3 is CASSLFQLNTEAFF. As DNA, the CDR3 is TGCGCCAGCAGCTTGTTTCAGTTGAACACTGAAGCTTTCTTT.

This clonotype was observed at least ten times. The CDR3 DNA follows: TGTGCCAGCAGCTACAGTGCAGATACGCAGTATTTT. This encodes CASSYSADTQYF. This chain joins TRBV7-9 and TRBJ2-3; no definite D call. Germline lookup yields CDR1 SEHNR and CDR2 FQNEAQ (reference sequence). This CDR3 is 12 amino acids long. V lost 4 bases and J 4 bases, leaving 6 bases between the germline ends.